The entry that follows covers one T cell receptor beta chain sequence. Antigen unknown. One end of the junction varies from germline; a read error may be responsible. This entry is derived from a study of post-analysis software for immune sequencing data. Study as a whole: Recorded disease courses covered relapsing-remitting, secondary progressive and progressive-relapsing multiple sclerosis. Some patients had no subtype annotation. Study outcomes and limitations: Controls showed lower frequencies than patients for four to six TRBV segments, and TRBV5-6, TRBV5-1 and TRBV20-1 were among these. There was significantly lower normalized Chao1 diversity in multiple sclerosis patients than in controls. Analysis by F measure revealed that same-batch samples clustered strongly together.

Germline CDR1 reads SNHLY; CDR2 reads FYNNEI. There are 13 residues in the CDR3. Unique-molecular-identifier-tagged TCR beta cDNA libraries were used. Each batch of 1 to 10 million T cells produced some 500,000 cDNA molecules. TCRdb fed the PCR reads into MiXCR, producing one record per CDR3 protein. The sample has some 450,000 distinct CDR3 sequences, roughly 46% seen once. The sequenced sample was blood. The clonotype originates from a girl aged 10-17 years with multiple sclerosis. The chain couples TRBV2 to TRBJ2-7; D may be TRBD2 (6 bases). The CDR3 nucleotides read TGTGCCAGCAGATCGGGGGTTGGGAACGAGCAGGACTTC. It translates to CASRSGVGNEQDF.